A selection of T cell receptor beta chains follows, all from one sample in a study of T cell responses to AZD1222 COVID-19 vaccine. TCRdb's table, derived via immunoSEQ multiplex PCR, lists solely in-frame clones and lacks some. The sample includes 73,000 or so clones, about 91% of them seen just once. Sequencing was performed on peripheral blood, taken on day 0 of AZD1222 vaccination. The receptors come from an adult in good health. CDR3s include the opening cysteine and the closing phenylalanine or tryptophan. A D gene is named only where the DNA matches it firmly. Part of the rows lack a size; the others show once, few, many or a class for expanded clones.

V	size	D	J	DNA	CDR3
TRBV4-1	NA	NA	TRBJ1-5	TGCGCCAGCAGCCAAGATAAGCCAGGGGATTTTAGCAATCAGCCCCAGCATTTT	CASSQDKPGDFSNQPQHF
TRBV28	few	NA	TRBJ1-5	TGTGCCAGCACCTCAAGGGGCAATCAGCCCCAGCATTTT	CASTSRGNQPQHF
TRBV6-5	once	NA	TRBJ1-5	TGTGCCAGCAGTTACGATAGCAATCAGCCCCAGCATTTT	CASSYDSNQPQHF
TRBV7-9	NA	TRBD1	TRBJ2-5	TGTGCCAGCGGAGGCAAACAGGGGGCGAAGACCCAGTACTTC	CASGGKQGAKTQYF
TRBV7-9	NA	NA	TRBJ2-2	TGTGCCAGCATCCTGGGTGGAGACGGCACCGGGGAGCTGTTTTTT	CASILGGDGTGELFF
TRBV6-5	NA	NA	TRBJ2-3	TGTGCCAGCCGGAGTTCAGGGGGGCAGAAGTATTTT	CASRSSGGQKYF
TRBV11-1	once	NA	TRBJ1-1	TGTGCCAGCAGCAAAAACCGGGGGTTTGAAGCTTTCTTT	CASSKNRGFEAFF
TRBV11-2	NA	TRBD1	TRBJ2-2	TGTGCCACTCGGACAGGGGGCACCGGGGAGCTGTTTTTT	CATRTGGTGELFF
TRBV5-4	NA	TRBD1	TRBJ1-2	TGTGCCAGCAGCTTGCGACAGGGGTATGGCTACACCTTC	CASSLRQGYGYTF
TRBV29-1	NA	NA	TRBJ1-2	TGCAGCGTTTGGGGGGGGGCCGTCGGCTACACCTTC	CSVWGGAVGYTF
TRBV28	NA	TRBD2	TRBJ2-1	TGTGCCAGCAGGCCTCCGGGACTAGCGGGAGGACACAATGAGCAGTTCTTC	CASRPPGLAGGHNEQFF
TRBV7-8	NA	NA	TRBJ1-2	TGTGCCAGCAGCTTAGACGGAGGGGGCTATGGCTACACCTTC	CASSLDGGGYGYTF
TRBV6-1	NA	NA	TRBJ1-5	TGTGCCAGCAGTGGAAACTGGGACGTAAGCAATCAGCCCCAGCATTTT	CASSGNWDVSNQPQHF
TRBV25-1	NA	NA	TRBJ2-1	TGTGCCAGCGGCTACCTGGAAAGTGAGCAGTTCTTC	CASGYLESEQFF
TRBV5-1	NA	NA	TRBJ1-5	TGCGCCAGCAGCTTGGGGAGCGGTCAGCCCCAGCATTTT	CASSLGSGQPQHF
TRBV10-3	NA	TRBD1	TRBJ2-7	TGTGCCATCAGAGGGACAGGGGGCAAGTCCTACGAGCAGTACTTC	CAIRGTGGKSYEQYF
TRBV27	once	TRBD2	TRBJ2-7	TGTGCCAGCAGTTTAGGGCTAGCGGGAGTTAACGAGCAGTACTTC	CASSLGLAGVNEQYF
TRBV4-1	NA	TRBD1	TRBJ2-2	TGCGCCAGCCGGGACAGCGACACAGCGGCGGAGCTGTTTTTT	CASRDSDTAAELFF
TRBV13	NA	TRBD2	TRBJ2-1	TGTGCCAGCAGCTTAAAGGGACTAGGCAACAATGAGCAGTTCTTC	CASSLKGLGNNEQFF
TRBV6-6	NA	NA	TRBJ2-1	TGTGCCAGCAGTTACGGTACTATATACAATGAGCAGTTCTTC	CASSYGTIYNEQFF
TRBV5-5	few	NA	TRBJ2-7	TGTGCCAGCAGCTTGTCGTACCCAAGCTCCTACGAGCAGTACTTC	CASSLSYPSSYEQYF
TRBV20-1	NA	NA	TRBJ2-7	TGCAGTGCTAGTGACAGGGAGGCTTCTATGTCCTACGAGCAGTACTTC	CSASDREASMSYEQYF
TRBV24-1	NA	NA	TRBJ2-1	TGTGCCACCAGTGCCACGGGTGCTCCGATCAATGAGCAGTTCTTC	CATSATGAPINEQFF
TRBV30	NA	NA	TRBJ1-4	TGTGCCTGGAGTGCCAGGGTTTCTAATGAAAAACTGTTTTTT	CAWSARVSNEKLFF
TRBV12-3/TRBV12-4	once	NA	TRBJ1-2	TGTGCCAGCAGACGCTCTGATAACTATGGCTACACCTTC	CASRRSDNYGYTF
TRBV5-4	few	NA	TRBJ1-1	TGTGCCAGCAGCTTGGAAGGGGGTCTGGCCACTGAAGCTTTCTTT	CASSLEGGLATEAFF
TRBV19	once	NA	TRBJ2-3	TGTGCCAGTAGTACCTTGACAGACACAGATACGCAGTATTTT	CASSTLTDTDTQYF
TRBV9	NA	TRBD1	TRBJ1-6	TGTGCCAGCAGCGTCCACAGGGGGCGGGTCTATAATTCACCCCTCCACTTT	CASSVHRGRVYNSPLHF
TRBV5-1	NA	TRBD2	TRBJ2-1	TGCGCCAGCGCCCGTCTAGCGGGGGGAGGCTATGAGCAGTTCTTC	CASARLAGGGYEQFF
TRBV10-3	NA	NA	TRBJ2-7	TGTGCCATCACGAGTTCCGACGAGCAGTACTTC	CAITSSDEQYF
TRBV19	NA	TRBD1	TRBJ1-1	TGTGCCAGTAGTCCCGCACAGGGGGTCACTGAAGCTTTCTTT	CASSPAQGVTEAFF
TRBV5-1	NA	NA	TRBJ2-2	TGCGCCAGCAGTAAATGGGGACCGAACACCGGGGAGCTGTTTTTT	CASSKWGPNTGELFF
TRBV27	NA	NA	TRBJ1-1	TGTGCCAGCAGTTATTACGAGGGTACTGAAGCTTTCTTT	CASSYYEGTEAFF
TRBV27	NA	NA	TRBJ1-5	TGTGCCAGCAACAAGCGGAGTCCCAGCAATCAGCCCCAGCATTTT	CASNKRSPSNQPQHF
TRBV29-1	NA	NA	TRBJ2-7	TGCAGCGTTGGAGAACAGGGCCCCTACGAGCAGTACTTC	CSVGEQGPYEQYF
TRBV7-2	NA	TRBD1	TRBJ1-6	TGTGCCAGCAGCTTAGTATTTGCGGACAGGGGATCACCCCTCCACTTT	CASSLVFADRGSPLHF
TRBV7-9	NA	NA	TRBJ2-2	TGTGCCAGCAGCTTATTTAGCCAGAACACCGGGGAGCTGTTTTTT	CASSLFSQNTGELFF
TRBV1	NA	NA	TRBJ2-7	TGCACCAGCAGCCAAGTTGGGGGGTGTAGCGGGAGGATATACGAGCAGTACTTC	CTSSQVGGCSGRIYEQYF
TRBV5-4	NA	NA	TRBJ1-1	TGTGCCAGCAGCTTGGGGGCAGGGACGAACACTGAAGCTTTCTTT	CASSLGAGTNTEAFF
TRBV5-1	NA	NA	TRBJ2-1	TGCGCCAGCAGCTTGAATCTCCGGCAGTACAATGAGCAGTTCTTC	CASSLNLRQYNEQFF
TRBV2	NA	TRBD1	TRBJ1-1	TGTGCCAGCAGTGGGCAGGGGGCAAAGAACACTGAAGCTTTCTTT	CASSGQGAKNTEAFF
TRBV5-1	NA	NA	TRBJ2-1	TGCGCCAGCAGGGAAACTAATGAGCAGTTCTTC	CASRETNEQFF
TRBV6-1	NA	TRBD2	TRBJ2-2	TGTGCCAGCAGTGAAGGGGGACTAGCGGGCTTCGGCGGGGAGCTGTTTTTT	CASSEGGLAGFGGELFF
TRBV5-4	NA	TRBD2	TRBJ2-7	TGTGCCAGCAGCTACTCGACTAGCGGCAGGGTCTCCTACGAGCAGTACTTC	CASSYSTSGRVSYEQYF
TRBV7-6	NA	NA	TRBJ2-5	TGTGCCAGCAGCCCTCACCTTCAAGAGACCCAGTACTTC	CASSPHLQETQYF
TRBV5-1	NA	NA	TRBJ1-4	TGCGCCAGCAGCTTGGGACAGGCGAACGTCCAGGGTGAAAAACTGTTTTTT	CASSLGQANVQGEKLFF
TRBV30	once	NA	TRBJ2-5	TGTGCCTGGAAGGATCGACAGTCGTCGACCCAGTACTTC	CAWKDRQSSTQYF